This passage covers 27 T cell receptor beta chains from one sample sequenced in a study of OX40 agonist ivuxolimab in advanced cancers. The method was immunoSEQ multiplex PCR; TCRdb's version includes in-frame clones alone and lacks a portion of them. This sample carries tens of thousands of clones, roughly nine tenths of them seen once, and the ten largest clones take 14%. The sample here was CD4+ or CD8+ T cells sorted from blood, taken in a trial of the OX40 agonist ivuxolimab. These receptors were collected from an adult with an advanced solid tumor such as melanoma, head and neck, liver or kidney cancer.

The DNA of the CDR3 is TGTGCCAGCAGCTCCCCCCCACAAACCTACGAGCAGTACTTC. Amino acids: CASSSPPQTYEQYF. This chain links TRBV7-9 with TRBJ2-7; no firm D call. Trimming removed 4 bases at V and 2 bases at J, with 12 bases between. The CDR3 is 14 residues long. Germline assignment: CDR1 SEHNR and CDR2 FQNEAQ (reference sequence).

This clone was seen only a few times. The genes are TRBV28 and TRBJ2-7; D is ambiguous. The V end was cut by 3 bases, the J end by 4 bases, with 7 bases between. Germline V gene data show CDR1 as MDHEN and CDR2 as SYDVKM. This CDR3 contains 12 residues. This chain's CDR3 is CASSFLGYEQYF. The CDR3 region has the DNA TGTGCCAGCAGTTTTTTGGGGTACGAGCAGTACTTC.

This chain links TRBV18 with TRBJ2-3, with TRBD2 identical over 8 bases. The J segment lost 4 bases and the V segment lost 2 bases, leaving 17 bases of the junction unmatched. The CDR3 loop spans 19 amino acids. The germline gives CDR1 KGHSH, CDR2 LQKENI. The CDR3 nucleotides read TGTGCCAGCTCACCAACCAGACTAGCGACAGATTGGGTCCCAGATACGCAGTATTTT. This translates into CASSPTRLATDWVPDTQYF. The whole variable domain, remainder taken from reference TRBV18 and TRBJ2-3, is NAGVMQNPRHLVRRRGQEARLRCSPMKGHSHVYWYRQLPEEGLKFMVYLQKENIIDESGMPKERFSAEFPKEGPSILRIQQVVRGDSAAYFCASSPTRLATDWVPDTQYFGPGTRLTVL.

This sequence joins TRBV27 and TRBJ1-1; 7 nucleotides align to TRBD1. V shed 2 bases and J 1 base; nucleotides not matched to a gene: 4. This CDR3 has 15 residues. Germline V gene sequence: CDR1 MNHEY, CDR2 SMNVEV (reference sequence). In nucleotides, the CDR3 is TGTGCCAGCAGTTTAACGGGACAGAAGAACACTGAAGCTTTCTTT. As protein: CASSLTGQKNTEAFF.

This chain uses TRBV7-3 with TRBJ2-1, with 9 bases identical to TRBD1. The V gene's germline CDR1 is SGHTA and CDR2 FQGTGA. V lost 5 bases to trimming and J lost 0 bases; unmatched junction nucleotides: 5. The CDR3 loop spans 16 amino acids. The CDR3 region is CASSLRQGGSYNEQFF. The CDR3 DNA reads as TGTGCCAGCAGCCTCCGACAGGGGGGCTCCTACAATGAGCAGTTCTTC.

The genes are TRBV4-2 and TRBJ2-1; 7 bases are shared with TRBD2. The CDR3 consists of 17 residues. Germline CDR1 is LGHNA and CDR2 is YNFKEQ. Trimming at V came to 4 bases and at J to 2 bases, leaving 11 bases not matched to a gene. The CDR3 protein is CASSPTFGGTTYNEQFF. The CDR3 nucleotides read TGTGCCAGCAGCCCCACCTTCGGGGGGACTACCTACAATGAGCAGTTCTTC.

This clone has only a few counts. The genes are TRBV27 and TRBJ2-1; 7 bases align to TRBD2. The V gene's germline CDR1 is MNHEY and CDR2 SMNVEV (reference sequence). Germline trimming cut 3 bases from V and 1 base from J; bases unmatched to any gene: 3. The CDR3 length is 15 residues. The CDR3 loop reads CASSLDGGSYNEQFF. DNA for the CDR3: TGTGCCAGCAGTTTGGACGGGGGGTCCTACAATGAGCAGTTCTTC.

The chain joins TRBV7-2 to TRBJ1-1; D not certain. Looked up from germline, CDR1 is SGHTA and CDR2 is FQGNSA. This CDR3 has 12 amino acids. Trimming took off 10 bases at V and 8 bases at J, with 17 bases between the two ends. The CDR3 loop is CAIPQQLREAFF. In DNA, the CDR3 is TGTGCCATCCCACAACAACTTAGAGAAGCTTTCTTT.

The chain couples TRBV7-9 to TRBJ1-6; D remains unclear. The V gene's germline CDR1 is SEHNR and CDR2 FQNEAQ (reference sequence). The CDR3 extends over 15 amino acids. V was pared by 5 bases and J by 7 bases, with 15 bases between. The CDR3 here is CASSPPSGRNSPLHF. As DNA, the CDR3 is TGTGCCAGCAGCCCCCCGTCGGGTAGGAATTCACCCCTCCACTTT.

About this clone itself: At one end the junction does not follow the germline gene, possibly because of a read error. This chain joins TRBV10-3 and TRBJ1-2; 7 bases map to TRBD1. The CDR3 runs to 14 residues. Germline assignment: CDR1 ENHRY and CDR2 SYGVKD. As DNA, the CDR3 is TGTGCCATCACGGACACACAGGGGTTGGAGTCACAGGTCTTC. It codes for CAITDTQGLESQVF.

The chain joins TRBV27 to TRBJ2-7; tentative D call: TRBD2 (6 bases). The germline V gene has CDR1 MNHEY and CDR2 SMNVEV (reference sequence). V was trimmed by 3 bases and J by 0 bases, leaving 12 bases between them. This CDR3 is 15 amino acids long. The CDR3 spells CASSFGAGTSYEQYF. For the CDR3, the DNA is TGTGCCAGCAGTTTCGGGGCGGGGACCTCCTACGAGCAGTACTTC.

The chain couples TRBV5-1 to TRBJ2-7; D tentatively fits TRBD1 or TRBD2 (5 bases each). The V and J ends lost 4 bases and 2 bases respectively, with 16 bases between them. The CDR3 extends over 15 amino acids. In germline, CDR1 is SGHRS, CDR2 YFSETQ. The CDR3 DNA follows: TGCGCCAGCAGCCCGGGACGGAGGTTCCCCTACGAGCAGTACTTC. Translated, it gives CASSPGRRFPYEQYF.

A remark on this clone: At one end the junction does not follow the germline gene, possibly because of a read error. The chain recombines TRBV20-1 with TRBJ2-3; D is perhaps TRBD1 or TRBD2 (6 bases each). Per germline, CDR1 DFQATT and CDR2 SNEGSKA (reference sequence). The CDR3 spans 10 residues. The CDR3 DNA is TGCAGTGCTAGTCCTCGGGGGCCTCTTTTT. This gives the protein CSASPRGPLF.

The chain recombines TRBV28 with TRBJ1-6; the match to TRBD1 covers 8 bases. This CDR3 has 14 residues. Per germline, CDR1 MDHEN and CDR2 SYDVKM. With 6 bases clipped from V and 10 bases from J, the junction kept 8 bases outside the gene matches. The CDR3 DNA is TGTGCCAGCAGGTCGTGGACAGGGTCATCACCCCTCCACTTT. Encoded protein: CASRSWTGSSPLHF.

The chain employs TRBV5-1 and TRBJ2-7, with unresolved D. V gave up 0 bases and J gave up 4 bases, with 2 bases separating them. Germline loops: CDR1 SGHRS, CDR2 YFSETQ. The CDR3 covers 11 residues. This chain's CDR3 is CASSLGYEQYF. CDR3 sequence (DNA): TGCGCCAGCAGCTTGGGTTACGAGCAGTACTTC.

The DNA of the CDR3 is TGTGCCAGCAGCTTAGTCAACCGACTCATCCAAGAGACCCAGTACTTC. The encoded protein is CASSLVNRLIQETQYF. V is TRBV7-2 and J is TRBJ2-5, with D hard to call. Germline CDR1 and CDR2: SGHTA and FQGNSA. The CDR3 consists of 16 residues. V lost 1 base to trimming and J lost 1 base, with 13 bases between them.

The rearrangement joins TRBV10-3 to TRBJ2-6; D is uncertain. Germline V gene data show CDR1 as ENHRY and CDR2 as SYGVKD. The V end lost 3 bases, the J end lost 0 bases, and 6 bases lay between the germline ends. This CDR3 comprises 15 residues. The CDR3 DNA reads as TGTGCCATCAGTGACCCAGACTCTGGGGCCAACGTCCTGACTTTC. Amino acid sequence: CAISDPDSGANVLTF.

V usage is TRBV7-9 and J usage is TRBJ2-7; 12 bases match TRBD1. Germline CDR1 reads SEHNR; CDR2 reads FQNEAQ (reference sequence). The CDR3 spans 14 residues. The junction had 4 bases not matched to a gene; V was cut back by 5 bases and J by 5 bases. The DNA of the CDR3 is TGTGCCAGCAGCAGCCGGGACAGGGGGCACGAGCAGTACTTC. Amino acids: CASSSRDRGHEQYF.

The V gene is TRBV11-2, the J gene TRBJ2-5, with a possible D match to TRBD1 (6 bases). Deletions cut 3 bases from V and 2 bases from J, with 10 bases between. Germline V gene data show CDR1 as SGHAT and CDR2 as FQNNGV. The CDR3 totals 14 residues. CDR3 in amino acids: CASSFPDRQETQYF. The DNA for the CDR3 is TGTGCCAGCAGCTTCCCCGACAGGCAAGAGACCCAGTACTTC.

This sequence joins TRBV4-2 and TRBJ2-7; D not resolved. Trimming pared 0 bases from V and 3 bases from J, leaving 9 bases between. Germline V gene sequence: CDR1 LGHNA, CDR2 YNFKEQ. The CDR3 runs to 14 residues. CDR3: CASSQDLGSYEQYF. Here the CDR3 DNA reads TGTGCCAGCAGCCAAGATCTGGGTAGCTACGAGCAGTACTTC.

The chain couples TRBV6-5 to TRBJ1-2; D call uncertain. Trimming took off 0 bases at V and 8 bases at J, with 13 bases between the two ends. CDR1 is MNHEY, CDR2 SVGAGI, per germline. The CDR3 loop spans 14 amino acids. The CDR3 nucleotides read TGTGCCAGCAGTTACTCAGGTGGCCTCAGCGGCTACACCTTC. Translation gives CASSYSGGLSGYTF.

V and J are TRBV13 and TRBJ2-3; D is unresolved. The V gene's germline CDR1 is PRHDT and CDR2 FYEKMQ (reference sequence). V lost 3 bases and J lost 1, with 8 bases in between. The CDR3 has 14 residues. In DNA, the CDR3 is TGTGCCAGCAGCTTTGCTAGTGGCACAGATACGCAGTATTTT. Residues: CASSFASGTDTQYF.

The CDR3 reads CASSILGNSYEQYF. The CDR3 nucleotides read TGTGCCAGTAGTATACTGGGCAACTCCTACGAGCAGTACTTC. This sequence joins TRBV19 and TRBJ2-7; D unresolved. The germline V and J ends were trimmed by 2 bases and 0 bases, with 8 bases remaining between them. Germline lookup yields CDR1 LNHDA and CDR2 SQIVND (reference sequence). The CDR3 is 14 amino acids.

The chain joins TRBV5-1 to TRBJ2-7; TRBD2 aligns across 8 bases. The V gene end was trimmed by 1 base and the J gene end by 6 bases; junction bases not matched to a gene: 6. Looked up from germline, CDR1 is SGHRS and CDR2 is YFSETQ. The length of the CDR3 is 14 residues. CDR3 DNA: TGCGCCAGCAGCTTGAACGGGAGGGCAGGCGAGCAGTACTTC. This gives the protein CASSLNGRAGEQYF. Drawing the rest from reference TRBV5-1 and TRBJ2-7, the complete variable domain is KAGVTQTPRYLIKTRGQQVTLSCSPISGHRSVSWYQQTPGQGLQFLFEYFSETQRNKGNFPGRFSGRQFSNSRSEMNVSTLELGDSALYLCASSLNGRAGEQYFGPGTRLTVT.

This chain joins TRBV6-6 and TRBJ1-1; D not certain. Germline V gives CDR1 MNHNY, CDR2 SVGAGI (reference sequence). V was cut by 2 bases and J by 3 bases, with 13 bases left in between. There are 15 residues in the CDR3. The CDR3, as DNA: TGTGCCAGCAGTTACATGCCCGTAAGGGACACTGAAGCTTTCTTT. Translating gives CASSYMPVRDTEAFF.

The V gene is TRBV27, the J gene TRBJ1-2; TRBD1 is a possible D gene (6 bases). The V end lost 6 bases, the J end lost 6 bases, and 14 bases lay between the germline ends. This CDR3 has 13 residues. The germline gives CDR1 MNHEY, CDR2 SMNVEV (reference sequence). The CDR3 nucleotides read TGTGCCAGCAGGGACAGTAGAATTGATGGCTACACCTTC. This sequence encodes CASRDSRIDGYTF.

The J gene is TRBJ2-7, the V gene TRBV28; the match to TRBD1 covers 7 bases. CDR1 is MDHEN and CDR2 is SYDVKM in the germline V gene. The CDR3 runs to 17 residues. V lost 2 bases and J lost 3; bases outside the gene matches: 13. The chain's CDR3 is CASSLAGGSTANYEQYF. The DNA for the CDR3 is TGTGCCAGCAGTTTAGCAGGGGGTTCTACCGCCAACTACGAGCAGTACTTC.